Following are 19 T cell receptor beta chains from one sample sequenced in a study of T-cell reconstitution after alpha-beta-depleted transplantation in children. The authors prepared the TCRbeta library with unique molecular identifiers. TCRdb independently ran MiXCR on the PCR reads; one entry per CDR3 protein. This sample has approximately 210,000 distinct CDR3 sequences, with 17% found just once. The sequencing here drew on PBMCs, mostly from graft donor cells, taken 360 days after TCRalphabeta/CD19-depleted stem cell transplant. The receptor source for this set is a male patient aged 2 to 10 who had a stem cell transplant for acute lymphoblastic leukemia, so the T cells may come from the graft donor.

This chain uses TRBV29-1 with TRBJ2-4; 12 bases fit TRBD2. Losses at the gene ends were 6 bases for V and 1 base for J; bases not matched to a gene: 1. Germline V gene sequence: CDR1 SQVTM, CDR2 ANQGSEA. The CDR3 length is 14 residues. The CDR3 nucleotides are TGCAGCGTAACTAGCGGGGGGGCCAAAAACATTCAGTACTTC. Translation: CSVTSGGAKNIQYF. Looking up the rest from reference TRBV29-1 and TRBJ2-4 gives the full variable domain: SAVISQKPSRDICQRGTSLTIQCQVDSQVTMMFWYRQQPGQSLTLIATANQGSEATYESGFVIDKFPISRPNLTFSTLTVSNMSPEDSSIYLCSVTSGGAKNIQYFGAGTRLSVL.

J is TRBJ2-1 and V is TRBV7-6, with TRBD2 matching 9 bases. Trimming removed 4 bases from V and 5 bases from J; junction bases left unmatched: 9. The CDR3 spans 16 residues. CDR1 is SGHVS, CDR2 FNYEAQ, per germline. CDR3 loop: CASSSLGRGGNNEQFF. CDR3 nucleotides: TGTGCCAGCAGCTCCCTCGGGCGGGGGGGAAACAATGAGCAGTTCTTC.

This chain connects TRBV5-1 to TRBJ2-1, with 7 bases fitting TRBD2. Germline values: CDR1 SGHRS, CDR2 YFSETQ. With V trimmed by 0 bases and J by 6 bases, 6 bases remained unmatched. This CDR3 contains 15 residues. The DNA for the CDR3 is TGCGCCAGCAGCTTGGCCGTCGGGGAGGGCAATGAGCAGTTCTTC. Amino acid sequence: CASSLAVGEGNEQFF.

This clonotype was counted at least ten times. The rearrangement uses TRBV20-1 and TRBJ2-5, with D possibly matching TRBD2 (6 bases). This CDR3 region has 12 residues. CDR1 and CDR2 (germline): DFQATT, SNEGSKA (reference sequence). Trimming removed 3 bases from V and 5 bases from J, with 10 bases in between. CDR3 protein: CSARGRWETQYF. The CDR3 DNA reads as TGCAGTGCTAGGGGGAGGTGGGAGACCCAGTACTTC.

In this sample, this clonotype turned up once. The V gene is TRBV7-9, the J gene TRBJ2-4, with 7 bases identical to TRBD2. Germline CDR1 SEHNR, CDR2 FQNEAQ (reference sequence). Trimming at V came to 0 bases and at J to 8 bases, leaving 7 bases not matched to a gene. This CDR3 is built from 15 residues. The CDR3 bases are TGTGCCAGCAGCTTAGCGGGAGCGGGGAGAGACATTCAGTACTTC. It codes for CASSLAGAGRDIQYF.

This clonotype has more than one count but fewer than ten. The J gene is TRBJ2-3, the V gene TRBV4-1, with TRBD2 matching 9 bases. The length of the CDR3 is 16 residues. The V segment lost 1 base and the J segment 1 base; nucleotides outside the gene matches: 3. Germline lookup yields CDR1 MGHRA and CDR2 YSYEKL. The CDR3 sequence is CASSQVAGARTDTQYF. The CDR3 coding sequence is TGCGCCAGCAGCCAAGTAGCGGGGGCCCGCACAGATACGCAGTATTTT.

The CDR3 region has the DNA TGCAGTGCTAGAGGCCCTGGGACTACGGGGTTCTCCTACAATGAGCAGTTCTTC. Its protein product is CSARGPGTTGFSYNEQFF. This chain links TRBV20-1 with TRBJ2-1; 7 nucleotides align to TRBD2. Germline V gene lookup returns CDR1 DFQATT and CDR2 SNEGSKA (reference sequence). The CDR3 spans 18 residues. V shed 1 base and J 0 bases; nucleotides not matched to a gene: 12.

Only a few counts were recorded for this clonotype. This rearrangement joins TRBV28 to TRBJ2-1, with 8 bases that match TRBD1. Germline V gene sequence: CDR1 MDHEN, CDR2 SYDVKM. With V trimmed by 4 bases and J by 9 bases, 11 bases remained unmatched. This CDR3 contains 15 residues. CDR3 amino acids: CASSSRRTGLGEQFF. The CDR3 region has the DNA TGTGCCAGCAGTTCTCGGAGGACAGGGCTCGGTGAGCAGTTCTTC.

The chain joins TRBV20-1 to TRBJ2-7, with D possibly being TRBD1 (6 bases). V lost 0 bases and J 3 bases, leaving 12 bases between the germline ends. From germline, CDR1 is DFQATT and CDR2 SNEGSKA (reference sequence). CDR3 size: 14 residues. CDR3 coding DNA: TGCAGTGCTAGAGATCAGGGACACGGCTACGAGCAGTACTTC. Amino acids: CSARDQGHGYEQYF.

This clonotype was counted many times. The CDR3 bases are TGTGCCATCAGTGAGTCGTTCAGAGAGCAGTTCTTC. Protein sequence: CAISESFREQFF. The chain recombines TRBV10-3 with TRBJ2-1; D remains ambiguous. CDR1 ENHRY and CDR2 SYGVKD come from the germline V gene. V shed 0 bases and J shed 10 bases, with 7 bases lying between them. This CDR3 is 12 amino acids long.

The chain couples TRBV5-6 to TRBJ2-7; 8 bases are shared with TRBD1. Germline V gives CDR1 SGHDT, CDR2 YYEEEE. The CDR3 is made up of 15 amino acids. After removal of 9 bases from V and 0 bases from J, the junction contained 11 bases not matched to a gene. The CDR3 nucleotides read TGTGCCATGAGCTGGGGGACAGGCTTCTCCTACGAGCAGTACTTC. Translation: CAMSWGTGFSYEQYF.

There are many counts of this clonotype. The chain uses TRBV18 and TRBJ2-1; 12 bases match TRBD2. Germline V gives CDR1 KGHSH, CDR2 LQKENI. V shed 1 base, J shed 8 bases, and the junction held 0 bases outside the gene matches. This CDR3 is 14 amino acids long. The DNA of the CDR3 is TGTGCCAGCTCACCACGGACTAGCGGGGATGAGCAGTTCTTC. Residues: CASSPRTSGDEQFF.

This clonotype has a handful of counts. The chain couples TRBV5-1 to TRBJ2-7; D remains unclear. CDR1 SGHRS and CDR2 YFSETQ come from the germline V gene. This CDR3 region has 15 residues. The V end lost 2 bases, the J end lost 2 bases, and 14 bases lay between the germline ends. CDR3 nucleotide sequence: TGCGCCAGCAGCTTAGGAGCCGCAGCTGCCTACGAGCAGTACTTC. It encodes CASSLGAAAAYEQYF.

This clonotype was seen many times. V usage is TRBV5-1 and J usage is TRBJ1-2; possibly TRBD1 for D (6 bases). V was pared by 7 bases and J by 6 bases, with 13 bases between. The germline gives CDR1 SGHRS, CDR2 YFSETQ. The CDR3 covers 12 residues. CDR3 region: CASAHRDNGYTF. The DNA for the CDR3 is TGCGCCAGCGCCCACAGGGACAATGGCTACACCTTC.

CDR3 region: CASSLSGYDQPQHF. The CDR3 DNA follows: TGTGCCAGCAGCTTGTCAGGGTATGATCAGCCCCAGCATTTT. The chain employs TRBV5-6 and TRBJ1-5; perhaps TRBD1 as D (5 bases). The CDR3 has 14 residues. Germline CDR1 is SGHDT and CDR2 is YYEEEE. The ends were cut back, 1 base at V and 5 bases at J, with 10 bases in the middle.

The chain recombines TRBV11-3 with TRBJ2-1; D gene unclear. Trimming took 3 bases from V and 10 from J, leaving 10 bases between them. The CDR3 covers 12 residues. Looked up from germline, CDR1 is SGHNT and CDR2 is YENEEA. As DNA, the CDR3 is TGTGCCAGCAGCTTTAAGGCGACAGAGCAGTTCTTC. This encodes CASSFKATEQFF.

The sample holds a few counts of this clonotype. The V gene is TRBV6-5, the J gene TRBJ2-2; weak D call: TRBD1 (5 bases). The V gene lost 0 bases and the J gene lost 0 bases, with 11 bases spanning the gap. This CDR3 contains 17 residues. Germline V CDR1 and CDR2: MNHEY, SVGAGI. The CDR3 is CASSYSVRVTNTGELFF. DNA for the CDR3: TGTGCCAGCAGTTACTCAGTCAGGGTCACGAACACCGGGGAGCTGTTTTTT.

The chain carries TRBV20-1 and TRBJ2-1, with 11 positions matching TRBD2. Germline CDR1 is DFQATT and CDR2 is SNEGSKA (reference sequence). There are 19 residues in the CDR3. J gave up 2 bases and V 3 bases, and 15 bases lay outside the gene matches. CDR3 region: CSASLPGLADPRTYNEQFF. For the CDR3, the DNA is TGCAGTGCTAGCCTCCCGGGACTAGCGGACCCCCGGACCTACAATGAGCAGTTCTTC.

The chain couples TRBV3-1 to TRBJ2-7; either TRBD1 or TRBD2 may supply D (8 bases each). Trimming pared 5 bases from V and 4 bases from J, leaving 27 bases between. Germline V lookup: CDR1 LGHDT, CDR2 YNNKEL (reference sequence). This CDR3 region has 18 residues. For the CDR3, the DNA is TGTGCCAGCAGCGCTTCGTCAGGGGGCGCGGTAGCGGGATACGAGCAGTACTTC. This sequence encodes CASSASSGGAVAGYEQYF.